The 18 T cell receptor beta chains below all came from one sample that was sequenced in a study of T cells in localized non-small cell lung cancer. Profiling relied on immunoSEQ multiplex PCR, and the TCRdb table lists in-frame clones only, not all of them. Here the sample spans about 3,500 clones, approximately 30% being singletons. Material: normal lung tissue next to the tumor, obtained before any cancer treatment. These receptors came from a woman aged 40-75 years with stage I lung adenocarcinoma.

This clone was detected only a few times. This chain links TRBV7-4 with TRBJ2-3, with 9 positions matching TRBD2. With V trimmed by 3 bases and J by 0 bases, 1 base remained unmatched. CDR3 length equals 15 residues. Germline CDR1 SGHVT, CDR2 SQSDAQ. CDR3 in amino acids: CASSFAGGSTDTQYF. In DNA form, the CDR3 reads TGTGCCAGCAGCTTTGCGGGAGGGAGCACAGATACGCAGTATTTT.

The J gene is TRBJ2-7, the V gene TRBV12-5; TRBD1 matches 7 bases. J gave up 2 bases and V 2 bases, and 9 bases lay outside the gene matches. Germline CDR1 reads LGHNT; CDR2 reads FRNRAP. The CDR3 is 16 residues long. The CDR3 DNA sequence: TGTGCTAGTGGTTTGCCATCGGGACAGACTACCTACGAGCAGTACTTC. It is translated as CASGLPSGQTTYEQYF.

In this sample, this clone turned up a few times. The J gene is TRBJ1-1, the V gene TRBV7-8; D is unclear. Trimming took off 1 base at V and 3 bases at J, with 6 bases between the two ends. Per the germline V gene, CDR1 is SGHVS and CDR2 is FQNEAQ. This CDR3 contains 13 residues. This CDR3 reads CASSLGPDTEAFF. The CDR3 DNA is TGTGCCAGCAGCTTAGGGCCGGACACTGAAGCTTTCTTT.

By proportion, this clone is medium-sized. The chain links TRBV4-1 to TRBJ1-1; D perhaps matches TRBD1 (6 bases). V lost 3 bases and J lost 3, with 20 bases in between. Germline lookup yields CDR1 MGHRA and CDR2 YSYEKL. The CDR3 length is 17 residues. Written as DNA, the CDR3 is TGCGCCAGCAGCCAGCTAAGTCGGGACAAAGTATACACTGAAGCTTTCTTT. Translated, it gives CASSQLSRDKVYTEAFF.

This clone is a singleton in its sample. V usage is TRBV28 and J usage is TRBJ2-1; 11 bases are a match to TRBD2. The CDR3 spans 16 residues. Germline-derived CDR1 and CDR2 are MDHEN and SYDVKM. Trimming removed 5 bases from V and 2 bases from J; junction bases left unmatched: 5. DNA of the CDR3: TGTGCCAGCAGTCCAGCACTAGCGGGAGCCTACAATGAGCAGTTCTTC. Translating gives CASSPALAGAYNEQFF.

The genes are TRBV18 and TRBJ2-1; either TRBD1 or TRBD2 may fit D (5 bases each). Germline lookup yields CDR1 KGHSH and CDR2 LQKENI. V lost 3 bases and J 6 bases, leaving 21 bases between the germline ends. This CDR3 is built from 17 residues. The CDR3 region is CASSPPNRDGAGNEQFF. DNA for the CDR3: TGTGCCAGCTCACCTCCCAACCGGGACGGCGCTGGCAATGAGCAGTTCTTC.

The V call is TRBV28, the J call TRBJ2-1, with D tentatively TRBD2 (6 bases). Looked up from germline, CDR1 is MDHEN and CDR2 is SYDVKM. V lost 2 bases to trimming and J lost 4 bases, with 12 bases between them. The CDR3 runs 15 residues. The CDR3 sequence is CASSLAFGGYNEQFF. As DNA, the CDR3 is TGTGCCAGCAGTTTAGCTTTCGGGGGTTACAATGAGCAGTTCTTC. The entire variable domain, with the rest obtained from reference TRBV28 and TRBJ2-1, is as follows: DVKVTQSSRYLVKRTGEKVFLECVQDMDHENMFWYRQDPGLGLRLIYFSYDVKMKEKGDIPEGYSVSREKKERFSLILESASTNQTSMYLCASSLAFGGYNEQFFGPGTRLTVL.

Only a few counts were recorded for this clone. The V call is TRBV6-8, the J call TRBJ2-5; 11 nucleotides line up with TRBD2. CDR3 length equals 14 residues. J was trimmed by 0 bases and V by 10 bases; bases with no gene match: 4. Germline V gene lookup returns CDR1 MNHGY and CDR2 SAAAGT. This CDR3 is CAISGRANQETQYF. CDR3 in DNA: TGTGCCATTAGCGGGAGGGCCAACCAAGAGACCCAGTACTTC.

This chain joins TRBV18 and TRBJ1-1, with 11 bases matching TRBD1. The V and J ends lost 3 bases and 6 bases, in that order; junction bases with no gene match: 9. Germline assignment: CDR1 KGHSH and CDR2 LQKENI. The CDR3 loop spans 16 amino acids. CDR3 DNA: TGTGCCAGCTCACCTCGGACAGGGGGCGCGGGCGCTGAAGCTTTCTTT. It specifies CASSPRTGGAGAEAFF.

The rearrangement joins TRBV28 to TRBJ1-2; D might be TRBD1 (5 bases). Germline CDR1 is MDHEN and CDR2 is SYDVKM. This CDR3 has 14 amino acids. Trimming took off 0 bases at V and 5 bases at J, with 10 bases between the two ends. In DNA form, the CDR3 reads TGTGCCAGCAGTTTATGGGGGGTGGGATATGGCTACACCTTC. Protein: CASSLWGVGYGYTF.

Points on this clone: Additional DNA sequences in this sample encode the identical CDR3. The chain is built from TRBV12-5 and TRBJ1-1; no clear D gene. The CDR3 is 13 residues long. The V end was cut by 3 bases, the J end by 1 base, with 6 bases between. The germline V gene has CDR1 LGHNT and CDR2 FRNRAP. DNA of the CDR3: TGTGCTAGTGGTTTACTAGCGAACACTGAAGCTTTCTTT. Translating it yields CASGLLANTEAFF. The whole variable domain, filled in from reference TRBV12-5 and TRBJ1-1, reads DARVTQTPRHKVTEMGQEVTMRCQPILGHNTVFWYRQTMMQGLELLAYFRNRAPLDDSGMPKDRFSAEMPDATLATLKIQPSEPRDSAVYFCASGLLANTEAFFGQGTRLTVV.

The CDR3 sequence is CASSAGGRKNTEAFF. DNA for the CDR3: TGTGCCAGCAGCGCTGGTGGGCGGAAGAACACTGAAGCTTTCTTT. The chain uses TRBV9 and TRBJ1-1; no clear D. From germline, CDR1 is SGDLS and CDR2 YYNGEE. CDR3 length equals 15 residues. Trimming removed 3 bases from V and 1 base from J, with 13 bases in between.

This chain connects TRBV5-1 to TRBJ1-3, with a tentative D call TRBD1 (5 bases). CDR1 is SGHRS and CDR2 is YFSETQ in the germline V gene. The CDR3 loop spans 14 amino acids. Between the trimmed V and J ends, which lost 2 bases and 1 base, there was a span of 7 bases. As DNA, the CDR3 is TGCGCCAGCAGCTTACAGGCGTCTGGAAACACCATATATTTT. It encodes CASSLQASGNTIYF. Based on the CDR3 plus reference TRBV5-1 and TRBJ1-3, the full variable domain is KAGVTQTPRYLIKTRGQQVTLSCSPISGHRSVSWYQQTPGQGLQFLFEYFSETQRNKGNFPGRFSGRQFSNSRSEMNVSTLELGDSALYLCASSLQASGNTIYFGEGSWLTVV.

This clone was observed a few times. The genes are TRBV6-8 and TRBJ1-4; 7 bases fit TRBD1. The V gene end was trimmed by 7 bases and the J gene end by 7 bases; junction bases not matched to a gene: 12. Germline V CDR1 and CDR2: MNHGY, SAAAGT. The CDR3 is 15 amino acids. Here the CDR3 reads CASTNGQAGVEKLFF. CDR3 bases: TGTGCCAGCACTAATGGACAGGCAGGAGTTGAAAAACTGTTTTTT.

This clone is categorized as medium-sized (0.01 to 0.1%). The chain recombines TRBV5-1 with TRBJ2-3, with TRBD2 as a possible D gene (5 bases). The V end lost 2 bases, the J end lost 4 bases, and 11 bases lay between the germline ends. The CDR3 is made up of 14 amino acids. CDR1 SGHRS and CDR2 YFSETQ come from the germline V gene. The CDR3 region is CASSLRGVADTQYF. The CDR3 nucleotides are TGCGCCAGCAGCTTACGGGGTGTGGCAGATACGCAGTATTTT.

The CDR3 nucleotides read TGTGCCAGCAGCTCCACAGGGGTTTGGGGCTACACCTTC. Amino acids: CASSSTGVWGYTF. The chain links TRBV28 to TRBJ1-2; 7 positions agree with TRBD1. From germline, CDR1 is MDHEN and CDR2 SYDVKM. The V gene end was trimmed by 6 bases and the J gene end by 8 bases; junction bases not matched to a gene: 9. The CDR3 sequence is 13 residues long.

This clone was seen only a few times. The chain is built from TRBV11-3 and TRBJ1-5; the D gene is possibly TRBD1 (5 bases). CDR3 size: 14 residues. Germline V gives CDR1 SGHNT, CDR2 YENEEA. Trimming stripped 5 bases from V and 7 bases from J, with 15 bases between. The CDR3 reads CASSPRPGAQPQHF. The CDR3 coding sequence is TGTGCCAGCAGCCCTCGACCTGGGGCACAGCCCCAGCATTTT.

The rearrangement joins TRBV11-3 to TRBJ2-1; 7 nucleotides line up with TRBD2. Per the germline V gene, CDR1 is SGHNT and CDR2 is YENEEA. The CDR3 length is 16 residues. V trimming: 4 bases; J trimming: 0 bases; junction bases outside the gene matches: 6. The CDR3 here is CASSSIAGRSYNEQFF. The CDR3 DNA sequence: TGTGCCAGCAGCTCGATAGCGGGCCGCTCCTACAATGAGCAGTTCTTC.